This TCR beta chain is drawn from a study of cytomegalovirus exposure and HLA in healthy donors. For the study at large: Some 85 million unique TCRs from HLA-typed donors were held in an early data release.

General study results and limits: A missense variant in DCLRE1C was later tied to TCR beta V- and J-gene trimming.

13 Jbeta primers and 60 Vbeta primers were used for the PCR. Original handling: Counted up in a later analysis, unique TCR beta chains came to around 80 million, with around 12 million shared. Clones were read by immunoSEQ multiplex PCR, and TCRdb kept only the in-frame ones, dropping some. The V and J calls and clone size come from that table; D and trimming were worked out from the DNA. This repertoire shows roughly 99,000 clones, 82% found once; its top ten account for less than 3.5%. This clone has more than one count but fewer than ten. Its antigen is not known. Unrecorded immune exposures were likely, despite nominal health at sampling. V shed 11 bases and J 1 base; nucleotides not matched to a gene: 10. The CDR3 has 14 amino acids. Germline V CDR1 and CDR2: MNHNS, SASEGT.

This chain links TRBV6-1 with TRBJ1-1, with 7 positions matching TRBD1. The TCR originated in a man under 40 in good health and CMV-seropositive. The sequencing input was PBMCs. CDR3 sequence reads: CAYRGAGKNTEAFF. The CDR3 DNA is TGTGCCTACAGGGGTGCAGGGAAGAACACTGAAGCTTTCTTT.